The 17 T cell receptor beta chains below were found in one sample sequenced in a study of regulatory T cells in long-lasting Graves disease (dated by TCRdb to the early 2020s). In light of the paper, this sample's time point label describes: newly diagnosed GD, antithyroid drugs for less than 3 months. RNA was extracted from PBMCs in TRIzol for both TCR sequencing and RNA sequencing. The library relied on multiplex PCR. The instrument was an Illumina HiSeq 4000. TCR beta libraries were built with iRepertoire HTBI primers and Arm-PCR amplification of CDR3 regions. The public reads were reprocessed in TCRdb via fastp at Q25 and MiXCR, keeping in-frame beta chains. Each record represents a unique CDR3 protein, reported with the most common genes and DNA among its rows. The sample yields hundreds of thousands of distinct CDR3 sequences; around 15% were counted once. The biggest ten clones account for roughly 25% of the sample.

These same data were also listed under a study on T cells in Graves' hyperthyroidism and ophthalmopathy.

Sample: peripheral blood mononuclear cells (PBMCs), taken at new diagnosis, from a patient treated with antithyroid drugs. Receptors originate from a woman aged 35-65 years with Graves disease. Donor details come from another sample of the same person, matched by shared clones.

The chain has TRBV6-2 or TRBV6-3 and TRBJ1-5; 7 nucleotides align to TRBD1. This CDR3 is 17 amino acids long. CDR1 MNHEY and CDR2 SVGEGT come from the germline V gene. V lost 5 bases and J lost 0; bases outside the gene matches: 10. In nucleotides, the CDR3 is TGTGCCAGCAGTGAAGGCTATGGGACAGCTAGCAATCAGCCCCAGCATTTT. It translates to CASSEGYGTASNQPQHF.

In its sample, this clonotype was seen many times. The chain uses TRBV28 and TRBJ2-7; D tentatively fits TRBD1 or TRBD2 (5 bases each). Germline loops: CDR1 MDHEN, CDR2 SYDVKM. V dropped 7 bases and J dropped 2 bases, with 15 bases sitting between them. The CDR3 extends over 14 amino acids. CDR3 protein: CASIPGRGPYEQYF. CDR3 coding DNA: TGTGCCAGCATCCCGGGACGAGGGCCCTACGAGCAGTACTTC.

Ten or more counts support this clonotype. The chain links TRBV10-1 to TRBJ2-7; 7 nucleotides line up with TRBD1. CDR3 length equals 16 residues. Germline assignment: CDR1 WNHNN and CDR2 SYGVQD (reference sequence). Trimming removed 5 bases from V and 3 bases from J; junction bases left unmatched: 13. In DNA form, the CDR3 reads TGCGCCAGCAGTCCGAACTTGGGACAGACCAACTACGAGCAGTACTTC. Translating it yields CASSPNLGQTNYEQYF.

CDR3 region: CASSDGRGYNSPLHF. CDR3 nucleotides: TGTGCCAGTAGTGATGGCAGGGGCTATAATTCACCCCTCCACTTT. The chain joins TRBV19 to TRBJ1-6; D perhaps matches TRBD1 (6 bases). The germline gives CDR1 LNHDA, CDR2 SQIVND (reference sequence). With 5 bases removed from V and 3 bases from J, the gap between germline ends came to 11 bases. This CDR3 contains 15 residues.

There are many counts of this clonotype. This sequence joins TRBV3-1 and TRBJ1-2, with a tentative D call TRBD1 (5 bases). The V and J ends lost 1 base and 10 bases respectively, with 19 bases between them. Per the germline V gene, CDR1 is LGHDT and CDR2 is YNNKEL (reference sequence). The CDR3 covers 15 residues. DNA for the CDR3: TGTGCCAGCAGCCAAGCGCCGGGGCCCTCCCTCCTCTACACCTTC. It specifies CASSQAPGPSLLYTF.

This rearrangement joins TRBV20-1 to TRBJ2-7; 7 nucleotides agree with TRBD1. J lost 0 bases, V lost 1 base, and 3 bases had no gene match. The CDR3 consists of 14 residues. Germline V gene sequence: CDR1 DFQATT, CDR2 SNEGSKA (reference sequence). This chain's CDR3 is CSARARDSSYEQYF. CDR3 coding DNA: TGCAGTGCTAGAGCCCGGGACAGCTCCTACGAGCAGTACTTC.

The J gene is TRBJ2-7, the V gene TRBV6-9; D possibly uses TRBD1 or TRBD2 (5 bases each). V lost 3 bases and J 5 bases, leaving 17 bases between the germline ends. CDR3 size: 15 residues. Germline V gene sequence: CDR1 MNHGY, CDR2 SVAAGI. The CDR3 reads CASSYSGTEVHEQYF. Here the CDR3 DNA reads TGTGCCAGCAGTTACTCCGGGACCGAGGTCCACGAGCAGTACTTC.

The chain couples TRBV2 to TRBJ2-7; D not resolved. This CDR3 comprises 11 residues. Germline V lookup: CDR1 SNHLY, CDR2 FYNNEI. Trimming left V 5 bases short and J 5 bases short, with 7 bases between. This CDR3 is CASSNLHEQYF. The CDR3, as DNA: TGTGCCAGCAGTAACCTCCACGAGCAGTACTTC.

There are many counts of this clonotype. The DNA for the CDR3 is TGTGCCTGGAGCGACAGGGGTGGGAGCACTGAAGCTTTCTTT. This codes for CAWSDRGGSTEAFF. The chain joins TRBV30 to TRBJ1-1; 8 bases are a match to TRBD1. Germline assignment: CDR1 GTSNPN and CDR2 SVGIG (reference sequence). The CDR3 contains 14 residues. V shed 3 bases, J shed 4 bases, and the junction held 7 bases outside the gene matches.

V gene TRBV7-9 combines with J gene TRBJ1-1; D not certain. The CDR3 totals 14 residues. The germline CDR1 and CDR2 sequences are SEHNR and FQNEAQ (reference sequence). V shed 2 bases and J shed 7 bases, with 14 bases lying between them. The CDR3 DNA follows: TGTGCCAGCAGCTTACCCCTCCGGGGAGGTGAAGCTTTCTTT. Its translation is CASSLPLRGGEAFF.

This clonotype was counted a few times. The J gene is TRBJ2-2, the V gene TRBV27; TRBD2 agrees at 8 bases. Per the germline V gene, CDR1 is MNHEY and CDR2 is SMNVEV (reference sequence). The J segment lost 4 bases and the V segment lost 7 bases, leaving 11 bases of the junction unmatched. The CDR3 sequence is 16 residues long. CDR3 in amino acids: CASMEFGTRVTGELFF. As DNA, the CDR3 is TGTGCCAGCATGGAGTTCGGGACTAGGGTCACCGGGGAGCTGTTTTTT.

The chain is built from TRBV27 and TRBJ1-5, with a tentative D call TRBD1 (6 bases). The V end lost 5 bases, the J end lost 4 bases, and 12 bases lay between the germline ends. The CDR3 spans 14 residues. Germline lookup yields CDR1 MNHEY and CDR2 SMNVEV (reference sequence). The CDR3 region has the DNA TGTGCCAGCAGTCCAGGGGCTGGGAATCAGCCCCAGCATTTT. It specifies CASSPGAGNQPQHF.

This sequence joins TRBV11-2 and TRBJ2-2, with D unresolved. Between the trimmed V and J ends, which lost 2 bases and 0 bases, there was a span of 7 bases. This CDR3 has 15 residues. Germline CDR1 reads SGHAT; CDR2 reads FQNNGV. CDR3 residues: CASSLLSSNTGELFF. The CDR3 region has the DNA TGTGCCAGCAGCTTATTGTCCTCGAACACCGGGGAGCTGTTTTTT.

This clonotype turned up a few times. The chain carries TRBV13 and TRBJ2-7, with D possibly TRBD1 on 5 matching bases. The CDR3 length is 15 residues. Trimming removed 5 bases from V and 3 bases from J, with 17 bases in between. CDR1 is PRHDT, CDR2 FYEKMQ, per germline (reference sequence). CDR3 sequence (DNA): TGTGCCAGCAGCGGTGGGGCGGTTAGCCTCTACGAGCAGTACTTC. The encoded protein is CASSGGAVSLYEQYF.

This clonotype was recorded at least ten times. The chain employs TRBV20-1 and TRBJ1-1; a possible D gene is TRBD1 (6 bases). The CDR3 spans 13 residues. Germline values: CDR1 DFQATT, CDR2 SNEGSKA (reference sequence). V lost 5 bases to trimming and J lost 9 bases, with 19 bases between them. The DNA of the CDR3 is TGCAGTGCTCGGGAACCTGACAGGCCAAAAGCTTTCTTT. Residues: CSAREPDRPKAFF.

The table lists this clonotype with many counts. This chain connects TRBV2 to TRBJ1-2; TRBD1 is a possible D gene (5 bases). V was shortened by 6 bases and J by 8 bases, with 19 bases between the two germline ends. This CDR3 is 14 amino acids long. Germline V gene lookup returns CDR1 SNHLY and CDR2 FYNNEI. CDR3 residues: CASSPRDAGTGYTF. The CDR3 nucleotides read TGTGCCAGCAGCCCCCGGGACGCAGGGACGGGCTACACCTTC.

CDR3 bases: TGCGCCAGCAGTGTGTGGGACAGGGACCGCAATCAGCCCCAGCATTTT. This translates into CASSVWDRDRNQPQHF. The V and J genes are TRBV10-2 and TRBJ1-5; TRBD1 aligns across 9 bases. The CDR3 has 16 residues. Germline-derived CDR1 and CDR2 are WSHSY and SAAADI. Trimming took 4 bases from V and 2 from J; bases not matched to a gene: 6.